The clone carrying this TCR beta chain has a handful of counts. Antigen unknown. Germline CDR1 is LGHNA and CDR2 is YNFKEQ. CDR3 length: 16 amino acids. V was pared by 0 bases and J by 4 bases, with 12 bases between. This entry comes from a study of response to subunit inactivated influenza vaccine. TCRdb re-analysed the RT-PCR reads in MiXCR, keeping a single row per CDR3 protein. The sample contains around 570,000 distinct CDR3 sequences, about 7.6% of which appear only once. The study, taken as a whole, reports: Each seasonal influenza vaccination recruits few new T cells, the authors suggested.

The rearrangement links TRBV4-2 to TRBJ2-2; D unresolved. Here the sequenced sample was PBMCs from blood, taken roughly 24 months after vaccination. This clonotype originated in a man in his fifties or sixties who received an inactivated influenza vaccine. DNA for the CDR3: TGTGCCAGCAGCCAAGAGTCGTTTGGGTTCACCGGGGAGCTGTTTTTT. This encodes CASSQESFGFTGELFF.